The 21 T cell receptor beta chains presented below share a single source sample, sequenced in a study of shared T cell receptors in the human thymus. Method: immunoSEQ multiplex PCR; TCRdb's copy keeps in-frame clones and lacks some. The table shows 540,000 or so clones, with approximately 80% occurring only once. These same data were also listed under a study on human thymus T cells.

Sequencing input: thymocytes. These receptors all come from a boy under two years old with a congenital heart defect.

The CDR3 DNA is TGTGCCAGCAGCTTAGTGTCGACAGGGGTTGAGCAAATCAGATGGGAAGAAGCTTTCTTT. This gives the protein CASSLVSTGVEQIRWEEAFF. V gene TRBV11-3 combines with J gene TRBJ1-1, with 8 bases that match TRBD1. The CDR3 covers 20 residues. J lost 8 bases, V lost 1 base, and 24 bases had no gene match. Germline V lookup: CDR1 SGHNT, CDR2 YENEEA.

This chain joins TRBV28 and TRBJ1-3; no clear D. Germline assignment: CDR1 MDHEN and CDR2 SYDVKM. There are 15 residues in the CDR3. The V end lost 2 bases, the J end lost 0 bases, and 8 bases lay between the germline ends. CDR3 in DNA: TGTGCCAGCAGTTTAAACGGACTCTCTGGAAACACCATATATTTT. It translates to CASSLNGLSGNTIYF. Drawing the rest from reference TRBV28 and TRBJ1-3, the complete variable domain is DVKVTQSSRYLVKRTGEKVFLECVQDMDHENMFWYRQDPGLGLRLIYFSYDVKMKEKGDIPEGYSVSREKKERFSLILESASTNQTSMYLCASSLNGLSGNTIYFGEGSWLTVV.

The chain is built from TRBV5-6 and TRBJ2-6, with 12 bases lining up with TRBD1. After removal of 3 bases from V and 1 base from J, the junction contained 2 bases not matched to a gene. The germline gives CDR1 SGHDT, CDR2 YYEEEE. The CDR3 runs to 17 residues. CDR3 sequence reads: CASSWDRGRSGANVLTF. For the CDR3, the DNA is TGTGCCAGCAGCTGGGACAGGGGGCGGTCTGGGGCCAACGTCCTGACTTTC.

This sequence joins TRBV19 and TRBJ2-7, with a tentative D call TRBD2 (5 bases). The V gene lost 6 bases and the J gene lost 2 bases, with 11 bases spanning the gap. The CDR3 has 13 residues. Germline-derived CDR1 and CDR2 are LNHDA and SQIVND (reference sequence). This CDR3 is CASSGDSTYEQYF. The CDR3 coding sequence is TGTGCCAGTAGCGGGGATAGCACCTACGAGCAGTACTTC.

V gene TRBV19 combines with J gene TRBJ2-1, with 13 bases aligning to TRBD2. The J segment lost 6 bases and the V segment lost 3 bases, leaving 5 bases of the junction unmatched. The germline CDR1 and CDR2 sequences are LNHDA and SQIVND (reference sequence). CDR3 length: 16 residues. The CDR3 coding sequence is TGTGCCAGTAGTATTGAGGGACTAGCGGGATTCAATGAGCAGTTCTTC. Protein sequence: CASSIEGLAGFNEQFF.

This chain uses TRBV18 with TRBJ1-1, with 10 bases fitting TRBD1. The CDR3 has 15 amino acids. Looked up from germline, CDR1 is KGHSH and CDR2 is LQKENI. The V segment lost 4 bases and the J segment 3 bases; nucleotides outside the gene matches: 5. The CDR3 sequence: CASSRTGTGDTEAFF. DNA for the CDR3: TGTGCCAGCTCACGGACCGGGACAGGGGACACTGAAGCTTTCTTT.

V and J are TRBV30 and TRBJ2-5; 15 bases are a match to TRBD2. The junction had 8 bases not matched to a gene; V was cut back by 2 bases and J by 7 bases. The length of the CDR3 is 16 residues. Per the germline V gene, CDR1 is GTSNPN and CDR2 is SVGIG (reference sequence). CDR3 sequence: CAWSLEPGLAGGTQYF. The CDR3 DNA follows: TGTGCCTGGAGTTTAGAGCCGGGACTAGCGGGAGGGACCCAGTACTTC.

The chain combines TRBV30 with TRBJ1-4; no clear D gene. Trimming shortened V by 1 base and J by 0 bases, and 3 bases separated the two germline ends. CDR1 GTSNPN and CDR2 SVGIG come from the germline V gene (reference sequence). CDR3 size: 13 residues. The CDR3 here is CAWSGTTNEKLFF. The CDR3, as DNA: TGTGCCTGGAGTGGTACAACTAATGAAAAACTGTTTTTT.

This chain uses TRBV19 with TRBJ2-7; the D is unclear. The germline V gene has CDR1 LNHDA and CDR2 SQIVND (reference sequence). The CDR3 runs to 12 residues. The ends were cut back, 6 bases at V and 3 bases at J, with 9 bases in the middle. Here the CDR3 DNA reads TGTGCCAGTAGAATTCCGGGCTACGAGCAGTACTTC. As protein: CASRIPGYEQYF. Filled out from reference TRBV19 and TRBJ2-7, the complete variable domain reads DGGITQSPKYLFRKEGQNVTLSCEQNLNHDAMYWYRQDPGQGLRLIYYSQIVNDFQKGDIAEGYSVSREKKESFPLTVTSAQKNPTAFYLCASRIPGYEQYFGPGTRLTVT.

In DNA, the CDR3 is TGTGCCAGGCGGGGGGGCAACGCGAACACCGGGGAGCTGTTTTTT. This encodes CARRGGNANTGELFF. The chain recombines TRBV7-3 with TRBJ2-2, with 9 bases matching TRBD2. Looked up from germline, CDR1 is SGHTA and CDR2 is FQGTGA. With V trimmed by 9 bases and J by 0 bases, 5 bases remained unmatched. This CDR3 spans 15 amino acids.

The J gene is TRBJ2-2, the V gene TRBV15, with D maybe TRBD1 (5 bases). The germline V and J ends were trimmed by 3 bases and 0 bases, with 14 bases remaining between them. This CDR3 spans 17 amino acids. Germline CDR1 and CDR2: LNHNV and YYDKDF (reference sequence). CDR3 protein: CATSSQRMTANTGELFF. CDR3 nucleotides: TGTGCCACCAGCAGCCAAAGAATGACAGCGAACACCGGGGAGCTGTTTTTT.

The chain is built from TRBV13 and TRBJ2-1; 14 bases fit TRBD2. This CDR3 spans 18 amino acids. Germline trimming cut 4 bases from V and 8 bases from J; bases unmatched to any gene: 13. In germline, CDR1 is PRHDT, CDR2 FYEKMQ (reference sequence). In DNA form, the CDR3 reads TGTGCCAGCAGCTACAGGGGCGGGACTAGCGGGAGAATCTATGAGCAGTTCTTC. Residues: CASSYRGGTSGRIYEQFF.

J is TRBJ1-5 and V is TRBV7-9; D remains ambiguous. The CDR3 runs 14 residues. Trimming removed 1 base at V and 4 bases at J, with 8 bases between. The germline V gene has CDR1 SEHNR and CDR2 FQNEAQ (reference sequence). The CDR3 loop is CASSLEGVNQPQHF. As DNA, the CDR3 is TGTGCCAGCAGCTTAGAGGGAGTAAATCAGCCCCAGCATTTT.

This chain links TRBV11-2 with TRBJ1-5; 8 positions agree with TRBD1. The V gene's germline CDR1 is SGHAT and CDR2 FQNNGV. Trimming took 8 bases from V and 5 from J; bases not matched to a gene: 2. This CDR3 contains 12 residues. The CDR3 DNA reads TGTGCCAGCGGACAGGGCGATCAGCCCCAGCATTTT. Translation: CASGQGDQPQHF.

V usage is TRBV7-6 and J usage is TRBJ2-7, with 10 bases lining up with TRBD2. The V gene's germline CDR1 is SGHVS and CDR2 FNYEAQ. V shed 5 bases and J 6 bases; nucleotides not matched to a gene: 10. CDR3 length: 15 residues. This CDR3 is CASSPPSGSLREQYF. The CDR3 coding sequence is TGTGCCAGCAGCCCCCCTAGCGGGAGTTTGCGCGAGCAGTACTTC.

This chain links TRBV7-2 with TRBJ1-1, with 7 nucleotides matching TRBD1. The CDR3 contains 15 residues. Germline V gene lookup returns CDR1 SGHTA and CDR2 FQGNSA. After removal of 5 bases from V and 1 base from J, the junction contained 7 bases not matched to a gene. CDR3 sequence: CASSPRQGPNTEAFF. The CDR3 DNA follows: TGTGCCAGCAGCCCCAGACAGGGCCCGAACACTGAAGCTTTCTTT. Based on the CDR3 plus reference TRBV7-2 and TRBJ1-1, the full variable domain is GAGVSQSPSNKVTEKGKDVELRCDPISGHTALYWYRQSLGQGLEFLIYFQGNSAPDKSGLPSDRFSAERTGGSVSTLTIQRTQQEDSAVYLCASSPRQGPNTEAFFGQGTRLTVV.

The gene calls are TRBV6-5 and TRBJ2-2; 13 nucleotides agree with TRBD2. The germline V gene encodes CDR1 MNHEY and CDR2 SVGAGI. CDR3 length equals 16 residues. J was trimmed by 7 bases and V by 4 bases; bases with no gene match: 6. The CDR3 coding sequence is TGTGCCAGCAGTTTGATAGGACTAGCGGGAGTCGGGGAGCTGTTTTTT. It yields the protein CASSLIGLAGVGELFF.

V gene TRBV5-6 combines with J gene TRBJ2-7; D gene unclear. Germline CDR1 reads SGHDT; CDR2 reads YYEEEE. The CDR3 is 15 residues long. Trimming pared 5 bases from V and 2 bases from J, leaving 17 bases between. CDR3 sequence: CASSMSRRHAYEQYF. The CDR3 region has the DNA TGTGCCAGCAGTATGAGTCGGCGGCACGCCTACGAGCAGTACTTC.

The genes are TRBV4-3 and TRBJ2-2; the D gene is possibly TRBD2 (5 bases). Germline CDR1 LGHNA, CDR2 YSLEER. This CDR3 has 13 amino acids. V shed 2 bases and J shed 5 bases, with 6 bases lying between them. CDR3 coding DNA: TGCGCCAGCAGCCAACGGGGAACCGGGGAGCTGTTTTTT. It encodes CASSQRGTGELFF.

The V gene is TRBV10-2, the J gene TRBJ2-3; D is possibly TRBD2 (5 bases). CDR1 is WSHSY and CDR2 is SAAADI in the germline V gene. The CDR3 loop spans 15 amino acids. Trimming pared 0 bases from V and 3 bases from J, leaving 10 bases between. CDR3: CASSESREGTDTQYF. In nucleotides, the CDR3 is TGCGCCAGCAGTGAGTCGAGAGAGGGAACAGATACGCAGTATTTT.

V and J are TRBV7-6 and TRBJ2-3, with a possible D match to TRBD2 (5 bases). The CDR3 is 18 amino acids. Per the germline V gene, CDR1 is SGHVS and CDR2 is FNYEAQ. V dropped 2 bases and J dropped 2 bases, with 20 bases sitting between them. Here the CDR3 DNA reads TGTGCCAGCAGCTTAAATGCGGAGGCCTTACCACACACAGATACGCAGTATTTT. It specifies CASSLNAEALPHTDTQYF.